The TCR beta chain under discussion was sequenced for a study of blood T cell repertoires in COVID-19. This clone was counted once. Germline assignment: CDR1 SGHRS and CDR2 YFSETQ. The V end was cut by 1 base, the J end by 7 bases, with 15 bases between. CDR3 length: 16 amino acids. TCRdb's copy holds only in-frame clones and misses some; the assay was immunoSEQ multiplex PCR. The sample carries over 55,000 clones, about 80% recorded once. This sequence originates from a man at least 80 years old with COVID-19, enrolled during active disease. This chain links TRBV5-1 with TRBJ1-6; a possible D gene is TRBD1 (5 bases). Material: peripheral blood. Written as DNA, the CDR3 is TGCGCCAGCAGCTTGTCGAGCGCCGGGGGGAATTCACCCCTCCACTTT. Its translation: CASSLSSAGGNSPLHF.